This TCR beta chain was recovered during a study of blood T cells in healthy people across ages. Points on this clonotype: Its cognate antigen is unknown.

For the second PCR, which ran for roughly 7 to 11 cycles, a sample-barcoded 5' primer and a J-beta primer mix were used. TCRdb recomputed calls from the 5' RACE reads with MiXCR, one row per CDR3 protein. The sample shows fewer than 1 million distinct CDR3 sequences, 44% of them seen only once. Study observations and caveats: It was found that TCR beta diversity correlated strongly with the percentage of naive T cells. Roughly linearly, TCR beta diversity per million T cells fell as age increased.

The V gene lost 3 bases and the J gene lost 0 bases, with 16 bases spanning the gap. From germline, CDR1 is LGHNA and CDR2 YSLEER. The CDR3 consists of 17 residues. The TCR comes from a man aged 60 to 69 in good health. Input material: blood. The chain is built from TRBV4-3 and TRBJ2-3; D possibly corresponds to TRBD2 (5 bases). This CDR3 reads CASSQGRLSSSTDTQYF. CDR3 bases: TGCGCCAGCAGCCAGGGGAGACTGTCATCTAGCACAGATACGCAGTATTTT.